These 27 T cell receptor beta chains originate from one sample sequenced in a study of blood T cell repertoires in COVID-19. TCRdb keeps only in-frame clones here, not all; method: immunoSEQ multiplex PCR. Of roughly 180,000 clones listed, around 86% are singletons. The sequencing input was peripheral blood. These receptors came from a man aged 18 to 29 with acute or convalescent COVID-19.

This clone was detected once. CDR3 amino acids: CAWTTGSETQYF. The CDR3 DNA is TGTGCCTGGACCACAGGCTCTGAGACCCAGTACTTC. This rearrangement joins TRBV30 to TRBJ2-5, with a possible D match to TRBD1 (5 bases). This CDR3 region has 12 residues. V was shortened by 4 bases and J by 5 bases, with 11 bases between the two germline ends. The germline V gene has CDR1 GTSNPN and CDR2 SVGIG (reference sequence).

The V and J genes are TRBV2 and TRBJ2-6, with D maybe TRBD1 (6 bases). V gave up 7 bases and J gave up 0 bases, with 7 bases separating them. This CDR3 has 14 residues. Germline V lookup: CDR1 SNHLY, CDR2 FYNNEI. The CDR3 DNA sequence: TGTGCCAGCAAAGGGGGCTCTGGGGCCAACGTCCTGACTTTC. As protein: CASKGGSGANVLTF. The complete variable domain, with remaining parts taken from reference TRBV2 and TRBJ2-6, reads EPEVTQTPSHQVTQMGQEVILRCVPISNHLYFYWYRQILGQKVEFLVSFYNNEISEKSEIFDDQFSVERPDGSNFTLKIRSTKLEDSAMYFCASKGGSGANVLTFGAGSRLTVL.

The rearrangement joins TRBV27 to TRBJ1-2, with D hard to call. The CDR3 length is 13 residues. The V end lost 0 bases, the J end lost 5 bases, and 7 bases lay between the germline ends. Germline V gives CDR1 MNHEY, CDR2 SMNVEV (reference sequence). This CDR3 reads CASSLSGEYGYTF. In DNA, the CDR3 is TGTGCCAGCAGTTTATCCGGGGAATATGGCTACACCTTC.

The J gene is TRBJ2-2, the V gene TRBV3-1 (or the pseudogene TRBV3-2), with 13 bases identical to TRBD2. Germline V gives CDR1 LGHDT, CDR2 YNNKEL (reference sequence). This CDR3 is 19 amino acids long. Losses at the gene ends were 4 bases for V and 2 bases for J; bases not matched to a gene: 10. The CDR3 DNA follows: TGTGCCAGCAGCCTGACTAGCGGGGGGACATATTCAAACACCGGGGAGCTGTTTTTT. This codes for CASSLTSGGTYSNTGELFF.

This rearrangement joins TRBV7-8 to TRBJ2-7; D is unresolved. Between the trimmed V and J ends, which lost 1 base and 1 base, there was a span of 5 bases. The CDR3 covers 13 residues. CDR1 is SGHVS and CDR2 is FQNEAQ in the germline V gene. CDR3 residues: CASSLDRSYEQYF. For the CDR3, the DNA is TGTGCCAGCAGCTTAGACAGATCCTACGAGCAGTACTTC.

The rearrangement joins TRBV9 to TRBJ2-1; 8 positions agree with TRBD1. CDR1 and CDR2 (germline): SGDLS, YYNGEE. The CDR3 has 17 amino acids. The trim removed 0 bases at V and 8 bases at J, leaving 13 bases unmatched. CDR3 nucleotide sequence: TGTGCCAGCAGCGTAGGTTACGGACAGGGTGGTATCGATGAGCAGTTCTTC. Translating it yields CASSVGYGQGGIDEQFF. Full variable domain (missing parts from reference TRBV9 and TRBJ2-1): DSGVTQTPKHLITATGQRVTLRCSPRSGDLSVYWYQQSLDQGLQFLIQYYNGEERAKGNILERFSAQQFPDLHSELNLSSLELGDSALYFCASSVGYGQGGIDEQFFGPGTRLTVL.

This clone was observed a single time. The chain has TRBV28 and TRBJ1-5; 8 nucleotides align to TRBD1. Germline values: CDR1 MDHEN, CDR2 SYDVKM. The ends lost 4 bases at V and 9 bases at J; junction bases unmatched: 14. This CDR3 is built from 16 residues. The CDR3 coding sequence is TGTGCCAGCAGTTCGACGACAGGGGAATATTCGTGGCCCCAGCATTTT. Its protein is CASSSTTGEYSWPQHF.

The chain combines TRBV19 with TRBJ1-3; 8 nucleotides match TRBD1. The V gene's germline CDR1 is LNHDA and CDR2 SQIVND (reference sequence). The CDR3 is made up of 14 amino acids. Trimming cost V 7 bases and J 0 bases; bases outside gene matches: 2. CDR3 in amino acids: CASTDRASGNTIYF. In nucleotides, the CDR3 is TGTGCCAGTACGGACAGGGCCTCTGGAAACACCATATATTTT. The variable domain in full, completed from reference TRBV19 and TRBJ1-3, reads DGGITQSPKYLFRKEGQNVTLSCEQNLNHDAMYWYRQDPGQGLRLIYYSQIVNDFQKGDIAEGYSVSREKKESFPLTVTSAQKNPTAFYLCASTDRASGNTIYFGEGSWLTVV.

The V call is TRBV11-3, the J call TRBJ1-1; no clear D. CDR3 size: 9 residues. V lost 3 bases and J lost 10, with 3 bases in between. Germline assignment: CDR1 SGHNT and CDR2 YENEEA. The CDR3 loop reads CASSFRAFF. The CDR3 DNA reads TGTGCCAGCAGCTTCCGAGCTTTCTTT.

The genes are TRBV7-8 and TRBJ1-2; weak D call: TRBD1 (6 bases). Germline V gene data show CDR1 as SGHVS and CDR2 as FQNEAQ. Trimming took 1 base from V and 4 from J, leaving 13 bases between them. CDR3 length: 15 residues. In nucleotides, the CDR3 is TGTGCCAGCAGCTTAGAGGGGCAGGGGTCCTATGGCTACACCTTC. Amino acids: CASSLEGQGSYGYTF.

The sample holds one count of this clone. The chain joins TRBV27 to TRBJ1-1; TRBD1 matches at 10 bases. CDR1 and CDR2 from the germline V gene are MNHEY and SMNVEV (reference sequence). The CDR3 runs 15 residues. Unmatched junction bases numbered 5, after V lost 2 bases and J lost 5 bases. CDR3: CASSLVGQGGTEAFF. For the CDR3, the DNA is TGTGCCAGCAGTTTAGTAGGACAGGGGGGAACTGAAGCTTTCTTT.

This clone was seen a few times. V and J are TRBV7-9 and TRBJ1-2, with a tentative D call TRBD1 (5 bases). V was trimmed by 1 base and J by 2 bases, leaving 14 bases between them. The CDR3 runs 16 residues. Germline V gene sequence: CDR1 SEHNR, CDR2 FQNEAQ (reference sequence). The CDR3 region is CASSLERGRSNYGYTF. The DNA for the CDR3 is TGTGCCAGCAGCTTAGAAAGGGGCAGAAGCAACTATGGCTACACCTTC.

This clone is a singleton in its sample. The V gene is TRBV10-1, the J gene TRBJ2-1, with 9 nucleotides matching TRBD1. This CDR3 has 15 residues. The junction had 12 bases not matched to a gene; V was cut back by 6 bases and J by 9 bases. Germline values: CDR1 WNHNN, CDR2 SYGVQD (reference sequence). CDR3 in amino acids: CASSPSGTGTSEQFF. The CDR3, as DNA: TGCGCCAGCAGCCCGTCCGGGACAGGGACCTCTGAGCAGTTCTTC.

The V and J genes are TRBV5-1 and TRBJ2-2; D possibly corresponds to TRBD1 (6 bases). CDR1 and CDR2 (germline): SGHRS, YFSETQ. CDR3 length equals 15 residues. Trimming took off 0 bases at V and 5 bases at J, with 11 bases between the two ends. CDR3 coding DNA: TGCGCCAGCAGCTTGGACGGCAGGGGTACCGGGGAGCTGTTTTTT. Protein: CASSLDGRGTGELFF.

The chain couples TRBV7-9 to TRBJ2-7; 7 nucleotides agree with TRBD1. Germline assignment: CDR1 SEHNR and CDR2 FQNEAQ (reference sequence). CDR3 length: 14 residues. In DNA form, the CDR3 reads TGTGCCAGCAGCTTATTGGGCAGGGGGTACGGGCAGTACGTC. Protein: CASSLLGRGYGQYV.

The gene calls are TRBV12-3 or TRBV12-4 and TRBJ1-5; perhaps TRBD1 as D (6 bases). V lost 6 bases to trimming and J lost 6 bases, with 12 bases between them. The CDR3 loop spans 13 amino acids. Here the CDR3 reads CASSLTGIQPQHF. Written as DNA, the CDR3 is TGTGCCAGCAGCCTCACAGGGATTCAGCCCCAGCATTTT.

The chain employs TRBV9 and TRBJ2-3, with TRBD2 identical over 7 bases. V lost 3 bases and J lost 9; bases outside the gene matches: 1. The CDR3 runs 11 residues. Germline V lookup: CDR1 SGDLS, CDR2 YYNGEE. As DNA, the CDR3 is TGTGCCAGCAGCGGGGAGGGGACGCAGTATTTT. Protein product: CASSGEGTQYF.

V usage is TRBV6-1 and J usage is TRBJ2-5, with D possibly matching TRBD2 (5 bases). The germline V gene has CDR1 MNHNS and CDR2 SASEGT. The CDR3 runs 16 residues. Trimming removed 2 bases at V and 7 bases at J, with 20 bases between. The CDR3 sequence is CASSESVASSEGTQYF. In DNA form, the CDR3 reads TGTGCCAGCAGTGAATCCGTCGCGAGTAGCGAAGGGACCCAGTACTTC.

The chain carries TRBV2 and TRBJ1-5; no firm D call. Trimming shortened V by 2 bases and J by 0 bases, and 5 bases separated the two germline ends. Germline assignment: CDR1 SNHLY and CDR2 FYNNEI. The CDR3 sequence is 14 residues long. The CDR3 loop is CASSEMYSNQPQHF. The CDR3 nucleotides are TGTGCCAGCAGTGAAATGTATAGCAATCAGCCCCAGCATTTT.

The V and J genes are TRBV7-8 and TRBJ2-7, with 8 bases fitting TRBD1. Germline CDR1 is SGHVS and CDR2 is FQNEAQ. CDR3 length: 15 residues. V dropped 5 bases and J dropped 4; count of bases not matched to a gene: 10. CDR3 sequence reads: CASSTPRGTGYEQYF. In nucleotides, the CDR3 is TGTGCCAGCAGCACGCCCCGTGGGACAGGATACGAGCAGTACTTC.

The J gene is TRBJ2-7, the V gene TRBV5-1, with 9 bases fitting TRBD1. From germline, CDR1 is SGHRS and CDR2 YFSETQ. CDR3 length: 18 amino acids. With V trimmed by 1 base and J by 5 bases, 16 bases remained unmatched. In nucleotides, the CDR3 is TGCGCCAGCAGCTTGCCGCAAACTGCCGGGACAGGGTTCGACGAGCAGTACTTC. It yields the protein CASSLPQTAGTGFDEQYF.

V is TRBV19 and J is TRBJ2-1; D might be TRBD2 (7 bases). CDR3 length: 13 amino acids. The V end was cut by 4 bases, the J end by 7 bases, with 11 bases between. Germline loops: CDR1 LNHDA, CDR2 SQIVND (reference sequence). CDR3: CASSRGGGNEQFF. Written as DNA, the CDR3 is TGTGCCAGTAGTAGAGGGGGAGGGAATGAGCAGTTCTTC.

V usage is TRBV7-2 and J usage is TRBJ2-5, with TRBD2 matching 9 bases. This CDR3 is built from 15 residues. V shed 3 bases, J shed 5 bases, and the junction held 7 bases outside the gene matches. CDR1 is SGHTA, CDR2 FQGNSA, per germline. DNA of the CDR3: TGTGCCAGCAGCTTTGGCGGGGGGGGATGGGAGACCCAGTACTTC. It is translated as CASSFGGGGWETQYF.

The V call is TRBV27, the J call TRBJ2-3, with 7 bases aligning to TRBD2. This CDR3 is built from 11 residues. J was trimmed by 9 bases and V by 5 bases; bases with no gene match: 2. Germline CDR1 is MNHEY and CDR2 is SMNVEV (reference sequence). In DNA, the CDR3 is TGTGCCAGCAGTACGGGAGGCACGCAGTATTTT. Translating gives CASSTGGTQYF.

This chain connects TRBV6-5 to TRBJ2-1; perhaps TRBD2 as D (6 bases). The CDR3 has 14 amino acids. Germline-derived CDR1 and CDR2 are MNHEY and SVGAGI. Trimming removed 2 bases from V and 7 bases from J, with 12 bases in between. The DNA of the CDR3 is TGTGCCAGCAGTTACGATCGGAGGGAAAATGAGCAGTTCTTC. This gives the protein CASSYDRRENEQFF.

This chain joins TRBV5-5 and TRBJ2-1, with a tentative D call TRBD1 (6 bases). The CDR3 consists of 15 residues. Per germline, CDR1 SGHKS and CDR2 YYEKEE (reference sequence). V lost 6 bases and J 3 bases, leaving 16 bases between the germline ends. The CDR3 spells CASTLTGAYYNEQFF. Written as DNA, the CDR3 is TGTGCCAGCACGCTGACAGGCGCTTACTACAATGAGCAGTTCTTC. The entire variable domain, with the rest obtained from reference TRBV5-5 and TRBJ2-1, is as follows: DAGVTQSPTHLIKTRGQQVTLRCSPISGHKSVSWYQQVLGQGPQFIFQYYEKEERGRGNFPDRFSARQFPNYSSELNVNALLLGDSALYLCASTLTGAYYNEQFFGPGTRLTVL.

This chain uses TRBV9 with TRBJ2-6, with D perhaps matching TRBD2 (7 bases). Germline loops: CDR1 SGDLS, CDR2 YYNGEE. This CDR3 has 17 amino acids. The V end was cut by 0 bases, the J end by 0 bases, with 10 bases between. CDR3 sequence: CASSVAGGASGANVLTF. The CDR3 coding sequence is TGTGCCAGCAGCGTAGCGGGGGGCGCCTCTGGGGCCAACGTCCTGACTTTC.